The 24 T cell receptor beta chains given below trace back to one sample, sequenced in a study of post-analysis software for immune sequencing data. General study points: A handful of TRBV segments (TRBV5-6, TRBV5-1 and TRBV20-1 among them) occurred more frequently in patients than in controls.

No cognate antigen is known for these TCRs. Unique molecular identifiers featured in each of the TCR beta cDNA libraries. MiXCR, run by TCRdb on the PCR reads, gives a single entry per CDR3 protein. The table records approximately 630,000 distinct CDR3 sequences, 55% to 60% of them present only once. Sequencing used blood. The receptors shown here come from a girl aged 2-10 years with multiple sclerosis.

Only a few counts were recorded for this clonotype. The J gene is TRBJ2-1, the V gene TRBV29-1, with TRBD1 as a possible D gene (6 bases). Germline V CDR1 and CDR2: SQVTM, ANQGSEA. V was shortened by 6 bases and J by 10 bases, with 19 bases between the two germline ends. The CDR3 runs 13 residues. Here the CDR3 DNA reads TGCAGCGTCCGGGACACCGCGGCGAGGGAGCAGTTCTTC. Translated: CSVRDTAAREQFF.

In its sample, this clonotype was seen a few times. The V call is TRBV9, the J call TRBJ2-3; 7 nucleotides line up with TRBD1. The CDR3 has 16 residues. The germline CDR1 and CDR2 sequences are SGDLS and YYNGEE. With V trimmed by 4 bases and J by 6 bases, 14 bases remained unmatched. The CDR3 DNA sequence: TGTGCCAGCAGCCCTCTCCGGGACAGCGTTAGTGATACGCAGTATTTT. Translated, it gives CASSPLRDSVSDTQYF.

This clonotype was observed a handful of times. The V gene is TRBV6-2 or TRBV6-3, the J gene TRBJ2-5, with TRBD2 matching over 15 bases. This CDR3 has 18 residues. Germline CDR1 is MNHEY and CDR2 is SVGEGT. V gave up 5 bases and J gave up 6 bases; unmatched junction bases: 13. Here the CDR3 reads CASSPWTSGGAPAQTQYF. The CDR3 bases are TGTGCCAGCAGTCCCTGGACTAGCGGGGGGGCCCCCGCCCAGACCCAGTACTTC.

The chain joins TRBV10-1 to TRBJ2-3; no definite D call. The CDR3 spans 14 residues. Per the germline V gene, CDR1 is WNHNN and CDR2 is SYGVQD (reference sequence). V was clipped by 4 bases and J by 1 base, with 9 bases between them. CDR3: CASSGQKGTDTQYF. The CDR3 DNA is TGCGCCAGCAGTGGACAAAAAGGCACAGATACGCAGTATTTT.

The chain has TRBV19 and TRBJ2-1; D uncertain. CDR1 is LNHDA and CDR2 is SQIVND in the germline V gene (reference sequence). The CDR3 length is 11 residues. V lost 3 bases to trimming and J lost 8 bases, with 5 bases between them. The CDR3 sequence: CASSIYDEQFF. In nucleotides, the CDR3 is TGTGCCAGTAGTATTTATGATGAGCAGTTCTTC.

The chain recombines TRBV20-1 with TRBJ2-7; 9 bases align to TRBD2. TRBJ2-5 explains the end of the DNA better; the J call may be wrong. The germline V gene has CDR1 DFQATT and CDR2 SNEGSKA (reference sequence). The CDR3 sequence is 15 residues long. The CDR3, as DNA: TGCAGTGCCAGGGGAGTAGCGGGAGATTTGGAGACCCAGTACTTC. Encoded protein: CSARGVAGDLETQYF.

On this clonotype: One end of the junction does not line up with germline, which may come from a read error. The J gene is TRBJ2-1, the V gene TRBV7-9; D uncertain. The germline V gene has CDR1 SEHNR and CDR2 FQNEAQ (reference sequence). The CDR3 is made up of 15 amino acids. DNA of the CDR3: TGTGCCAGCAGCCCCCGGGCTAGGGCCTACAATGAGCGGTTCTTC. It encodes CASSPRARAYNERFF.

This rearrangement joins TRBV7-2 to TRBJ2-1, with D unclear. The CDR3 consists of 19 residues. Germline CDR1 is SGHTA and CDR2 is FQGNSA. The V end lost 5 bases, the J end lost 0 bases, and 23 bases lay between the germline ends. The CDR3 region is CASSPNASATPSSYNEQFF. The CDR3 nucleotides read TGTGCCAGCAGCCCGAACGCTTCAGCGACTCCCAGCTCCTACAATGAGCAGTTCTTC.

The table lists this clonotype with a few counts. The chain is built from TRBV13 and TRBJ2-4; D is possibly TRBD1 (5 bases). Germline CDR1 reads PRHDT; CDR2 reads FYEKMQ (reference sequence). The CDR3 is 17 amino acids. V lost 5 bases and J 0 bases, leaving 17 bases between the germline ends. The CDR3: CASSRRAGILAKNIQYF. The CDR3 DNA reads TGTGCCAGCAGCCGTCGGGCAGGGATCCTAGCCAAAAACATTCAGTACTTC.

Notes on this clonotype: At one end the junction does not follow the germline gene, possibly because of a read error. This sequence joins TRBV5-5 and TRBJ2-5, with D possibly TRBD1 on 6 matching bases. The germline V gene has CDR1 SGHKS and CDR2 YYEKEE (reference sequence). This CDR3 has 15 amino acids. CDR3 sequence (DNA): TGTGCCAGCAGCTTCCCCGGACAGAAACAAGAGACCCGGTACTTC. Amino acid sequence: CASSFPGQKQETRYF.

CDR3 DNA: TGTGCCAGCAGTCCCGGGACAGGGGGGTCACCCCTCCACTTT. Amino acid sequence: CASSPGTGGSPLHF. The V gene is TRBV28, the J gene TRBJ1-6; 11 bases match TRBD1. Trimming at V came to 5 bases and at J to 10 bases, leaving 4 bases not matched to a gene. The germline V gene encodes CDR1 MDHEN and CDR2 SYDVKM. There are 14 residues in the CDR3.

The V call is TRBV20-1, the J call TRBJ1-1, with D possibly matching TRBD1 (5 bases). CDR3 length: 12 amino acids. Germline CDR1 is DFQATT and CDR2 is SNEGSKA (reference sequence). Deletions cut 6 bases from V and 4 bases from J, with 12 bases between. Written as DNA, the CDR3 is TGCAGTGCCCCCGATGGGGCCACTGAAGCTTTCTTT. This gives the protein CSAPDGATEAFF.

This clonotype has only a few counts. At one end the junction does not follow the germline gene, possibly because of a read error. The rearrangement uses TRBV20-1 and TRBJ2-3; D is ambiguous. The CDR3 consists of 12 residues. CDR1 is DFQATT, CDR2 SNEGSKA, per germline (reference sequence). The CDR3 DNA sequence: TGCAGGGCTAGTAGCCGCACAGATACGCAGTATTTT. It encodes CRASSRTDTQYF.

This clonotype was detected only a few times. This chain uses TRBV5-1 with TRBJ2-5; D ambiguous. The V gene's germline CDR1 is SGHRS and CDR2 YFSETQ. Trimming left V 2 bases short and J 1 base short, with 9 bases between. The CDR3 has 14 residues. DNA of the CDR3: TGCGCCAGCAGCTTCGGACCACCCCAAGAGACCCAGTACTTC. Translation gives CASSFGPPQETQYF.

A word on this clonotype: The junction does not match germline at one end; this may be a read error. The chain has TRBV9 and TRBJ1-4; D might be TRBD1 (5 bases). CDR1 and CDR2 (germline): SGDLS, YYNGEE. This CDR3 has 15 residues. The CDR3, as DNA: TGTGCCAGCAGCGCAGGGAGAGGAACTAATGACAAACGGTTTTTT. Its protein is CASSAGRGTNDKRFF.

This clonotype was seen a few times. The chain employs TRBV12-5 and TRBJ1-2, with 7 bases lining up with TRBD1. Germline-derived CDR1 and CDR2 are LGHNT and FRNRAP. The CDR3 length is 16 residues. J lost 0 bases, V lost 5 bases, and 9 bases had no gene match. The CDR3 loop is CASGLSGTATNYGYTF. CDR3 sequence (DNA): TGTGCTAGTGGTCTCTCCGGGACAGCTACTAACTATGGCTACACCTTC.

In the case of this clonotype: The junction and the germline gene differ at one end; a read error may be behind it. The chain has TRBV10-3 and TRBJ2-7, with D perhaps TRBD1 or TRBD2 (5 bases each). The CDR3 extends over 17 amino acids. Per the germline V gene, CDR1 is ENHRY and CDR2 is SYGVKD. Here the CDR3 DNA reads TGTGCCATCAGTGAGTACTCCGGGACCCAGAGCTCCTACGAGCAGTACTTT. It encodes CAISEYSGTQSSYEQYF.

This clonotype occurred a few times. The chain uses TRBV7-2 and TRBJ2-3; D gene unclear. Per the germline V gene, CDR1 is SGHTA and CDR2 is FQGNSA. V was cut by 5 bases and J by 2 bases, with 20 bases left in between. The CDR3 length is 17 residues. CDR3 amino acids: CASSRTHLIRVTDTQYF. The CDR3 DNA sequence: TGTGCCAGCAGCCGAACCCACTTAATACGCGTCACAGATACGCAGTATTTT. Full variable domain (remainder filled in from reference TRBV7-2 and TRBJ2-3): GAGVSQSPSNKVTEKGKDVELRCDPISGHTALYWYRQSLGQGLEFLIYFQGNSAPDKSGLPSDRFSAERTGGSVSTLTIQRTQQEDSAVYLCASSRTHLIRVTDTQYFGPGTRLTVL.

The chain joins TRBV24-1 to TRBJ1-5; 9 bases align to TRBD1. This CDR3 is built from 16 residues. Per germline, CDR1 KGHDR and CDR2 SFDVKD. V was clipped by 4 bases and J by 6 bases; unmatched bases: 9. CDR3 protein: CATSDRGQGGGQPQHF. The CDR3 DNA is TGTGCCACCAGTGACCGGGGACAGGGAGGCGGTCAGCCCCAGCATTTT.

This clonotype showed up just a few times. The J gene is TRBJ1-1, the V gene TRBV30; D is uncertain. V was cut by 3 bases and J by 1 base, with 9 bases left in between. The CDR3 extends over 13 amino acids. The germline gives CDR1 GTSNPN, CDR2 SVGIG (reference sequence). The DNA for the CDR3 is TGTGCCTGGAGCATCGGTGGGAACACTGAAGCTTTCTTT. Translating it yields CAWSIGGNTEAFF.

The sample holds a few counts of this clonotype. The V and J genes are TRBV12-3 or TRBV12-4 and TRBJ1-2; D may be TRBD1 (6 bases). CDR3 size: 13 residues. The germline V and J ends were trimmed by 2 bases and 8 bases, with 12 bases remaining between them. The CDR3 DNA is TGTGCCAGCAGTTTAAAGGGAACAGGGGGCTACACCTTC. This gives the protein CASSLKGTGGYTF.

Only a few counts were recorded for this clonotype. CDR3: CASSYGGIDNEQFF. The CDR3 coding sequence is TGTGCCAGCAGTTACGGGGGGATTGACAATGAGCAGTTCTTC. The chain has TRBV6-6 and TRBJ2-1; a weak D match, TRBD2 (6 bases). This CDR3 contains 14 residues. Germline CDR1 is MNHNY and CDR2 is SVGAGI (reference sequence). Trimming stripped 2 bases from V and 5 bases from J, with 10 bases between.

This chain joins TRBV6-1 and TRBJ1-4; no clear D gene. This CDR3 has 12 residues. CDR1 is MNHNS, CDR2 SASEGT, per germline. The V end lost 5 bases, the J end lost 8 bases, and 9 bases lay between the germline ends. DNA for the CDR3: TGTGCCAGCAGTTGGAGTCGGGAAAAACTGTTTTTT. Its protein is CASSWSREKLFF.

This clonotype was detected a few times. J is TRBJ2-7 and V is TRBV2, with D perhaps TRBD1 (6 bases). The CDR3 spans 14 residues. From germline, CDR1 is SNHLY and CDR2 FYNNEI. Trimming removed 4 bases at V and 6 bases at J, with 16 bases between. The CDR3, as DNA: TGTGCCAGCAGTGTTGGCAGGGGTCTAGGCGAGCAGTACTTC. Translating it yields CASSVGRGLGEQYF. Based on the CDR3 plus reference TRBV2 and TRBJ2-7, the full variable domain is EPEVTQTPSHQVTQMGQEVILRCVPISNHLYFYWYRQILGQKVEFLVSFYNNEISEKSEIFDDQFSVERPDGSNFTLKIRSTKLEDSAMYFCASSVGRGLGEQYFGPGTRLTVT.